This TCR beta chain was documented in a study of blood T cells in healthy people across ages. Drawing of peripheral blood yielded ten milliliters from each donor. Researchers report isolating at least 7 million PBMCs per sample. V was cut by 6 bases and J by 4 bases, with 15 bases left in between. The CDR3 length is 14 residues. Through a sample-barcoded 5' primer and a J-beta primer mix, a second PCR was run for about 6 to 11 cycles. Each single sample gave us at least 2.5 million CDR3-containing paired-end reads. TCRdb re-derived calls from the 5' RACE reads in MiXCR, one entry per CDR3 protein. The data show 700,000 to 800,000 distinct CDR3 sequences, approximately 43% seen once.

The origin of this receptor is a woman aged 55-70 years in good health. Sequenced input: blood. The rearrangement uses TRBV12-3 or TRBV12-4 and TRBJ1-1, with TRBD1 as a possible D gene (5 bases). This CDR3 reads CASSPGGTSTEAFF. The CDR3, as DNA: TGTGCCAGCAGCCCCGGCGGGACGAGCACTGAAGCTTTCTTT.